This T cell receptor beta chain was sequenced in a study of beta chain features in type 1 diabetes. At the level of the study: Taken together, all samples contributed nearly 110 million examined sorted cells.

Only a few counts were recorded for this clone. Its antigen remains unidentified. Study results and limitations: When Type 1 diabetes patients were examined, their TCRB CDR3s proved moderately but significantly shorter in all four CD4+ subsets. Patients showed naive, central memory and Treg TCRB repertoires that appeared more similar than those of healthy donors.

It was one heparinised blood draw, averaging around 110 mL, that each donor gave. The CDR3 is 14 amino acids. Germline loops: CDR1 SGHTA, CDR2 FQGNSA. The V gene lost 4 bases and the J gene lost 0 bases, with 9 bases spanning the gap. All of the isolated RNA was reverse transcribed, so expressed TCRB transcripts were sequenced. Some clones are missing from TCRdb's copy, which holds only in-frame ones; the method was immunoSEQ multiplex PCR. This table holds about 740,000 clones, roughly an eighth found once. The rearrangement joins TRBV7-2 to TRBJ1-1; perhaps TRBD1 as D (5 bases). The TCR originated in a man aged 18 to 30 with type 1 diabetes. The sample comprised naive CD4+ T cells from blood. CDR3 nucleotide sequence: TGTGCCAGCAGCTCCGGACACCTGAACACTGAAGCTTTCTTT. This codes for CASSSGHLNTEAFF. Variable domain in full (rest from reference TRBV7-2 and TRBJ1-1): GAGVSQSPSNKVTEKGKDVELRCDPISGHTALYWYRQSLGQGLEFLIYFQGNSAPDKSGLPSDRFSAERTGGSVSTLTIQRTQQEDSAVYLCASSSGHLNTEAFFGQGTRLTVV.